This TCR beta chain appears in the sequencing data of a study of blood T cell repertoires in COVID-19. Study context: Spain, Italy and the United States supplied samples that represented acute and convalescent COVID-19. Sources were T cells, B-cell-depleted T cells, or PBMCs; the material itself was cDNA or gDNA.

The CDR3 length is 14 residues. V gave up 4 bases and J gave up 5 bases; unmatched junction bases: 3. Germline V gives CDR1 LGHNA, CDR2 YNFKEQ. In the authors' workflow: Nucleated cell counts were estimated from reference gene primer amplification. Data came from immunoSEQ multiplex PCR; TCRdb stores just in-frame clones and leaves some out. V and J calls and clone size are as listed in that table; D and trimming were resolved from the DNA. The sample yields fewer than 300,000 clones, 75% to 90% seen once. It was during active infection that Seattle patients were enrolled and then longitudinally followed.

This TCR came from a woman aged 45 to 65 with COVID-19, enrolled during active disease. Specimen: peripheral blood. The V and J genes are TRBV4-2 and TRBJ2-5, with TRBD2 identical over 11 bases. The CDR3 region has the DNA TGTGCCAGCAGCCCTGGACTAGCGGGCGAGACCCAGTACTTC. It is translated as CASSPGLAGETQYF.